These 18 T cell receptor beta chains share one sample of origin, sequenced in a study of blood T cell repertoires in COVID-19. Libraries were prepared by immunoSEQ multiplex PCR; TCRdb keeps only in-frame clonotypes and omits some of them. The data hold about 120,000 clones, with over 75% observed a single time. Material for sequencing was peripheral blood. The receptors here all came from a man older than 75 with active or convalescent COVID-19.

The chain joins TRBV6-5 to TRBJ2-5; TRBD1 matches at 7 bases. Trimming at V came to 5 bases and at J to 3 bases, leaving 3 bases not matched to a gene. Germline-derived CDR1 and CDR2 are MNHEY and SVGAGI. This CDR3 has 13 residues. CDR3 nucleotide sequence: TGTGCCAGCAGTCATGGACAGGAAGAGACCCAGTACTTC. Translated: CASSHGQEETQYF.

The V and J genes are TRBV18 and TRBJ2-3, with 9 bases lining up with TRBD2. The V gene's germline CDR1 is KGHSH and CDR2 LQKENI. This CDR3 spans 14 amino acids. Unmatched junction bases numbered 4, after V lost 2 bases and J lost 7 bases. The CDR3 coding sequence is TGTGCCAGCTCACCAGCGGGGGGGCAAAATACGCAGTATTTT. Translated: CASSPAGGQNTQYF.

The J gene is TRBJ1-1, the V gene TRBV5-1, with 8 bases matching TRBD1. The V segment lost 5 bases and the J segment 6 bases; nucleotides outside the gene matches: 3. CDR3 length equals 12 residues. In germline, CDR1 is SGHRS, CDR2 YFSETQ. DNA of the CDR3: TGCGCCAGCAGGCAGGACAGGGCTGAAGCTTTCTTT. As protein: CASRQDRAEAFF. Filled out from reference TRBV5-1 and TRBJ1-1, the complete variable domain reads KAGVTQTPRYLIKTRGQQVTLSCSPISGHRSVSWYQQTPGQGLQFLFEYFSETQRNKGNFPGRFSGRQFSNSRSEMNVSTLELGDSALYLCASRQDRAEAFFGQGTRLTVV.

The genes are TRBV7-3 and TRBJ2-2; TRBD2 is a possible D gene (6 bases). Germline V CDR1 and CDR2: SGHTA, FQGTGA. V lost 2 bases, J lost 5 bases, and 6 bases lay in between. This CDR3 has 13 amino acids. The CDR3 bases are TGTGCCAGCAGCTTACGGGAGACCGGGGAGCTGTTTTTT. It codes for CASSLRETGELFF.

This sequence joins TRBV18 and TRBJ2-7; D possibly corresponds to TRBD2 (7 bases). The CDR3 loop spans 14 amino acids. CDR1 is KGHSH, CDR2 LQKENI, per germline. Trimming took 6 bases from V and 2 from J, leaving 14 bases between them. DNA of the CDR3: TGTGCCAGCTCTTCGGGGGGCAGCGCCTACGAGCAGTACTTC. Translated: CASSSGGSAYEQYF. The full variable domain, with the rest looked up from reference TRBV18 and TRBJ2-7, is NAGVMQNPRHLVRRRGQEARLRCSPMKGHSHVYWYRQLPEEGLKFMVYLQKENIIDESGMPKERFSAEFPKEGPSILRIQQVVRGDSAAYFCASSSGGSAYEQYFGPGTRLTVT.

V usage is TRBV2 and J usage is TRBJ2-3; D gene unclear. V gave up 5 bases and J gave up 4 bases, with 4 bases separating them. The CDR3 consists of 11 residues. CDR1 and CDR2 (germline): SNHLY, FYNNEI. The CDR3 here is CASSYADTQYF. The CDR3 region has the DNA TGTGCCAGCAGTTATGCAGATACGCAGTATTTT. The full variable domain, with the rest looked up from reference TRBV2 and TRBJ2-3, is EPEVTQTPSHQVTQMGQEVILRCVPISNHLYFYWYRQILGQKVEFLVSFYNNEISEKSEIFDDQFSVERPDGSNFTLKIRSTKLEDSAMYFCASSYADTQYFGPGTRLTVL.

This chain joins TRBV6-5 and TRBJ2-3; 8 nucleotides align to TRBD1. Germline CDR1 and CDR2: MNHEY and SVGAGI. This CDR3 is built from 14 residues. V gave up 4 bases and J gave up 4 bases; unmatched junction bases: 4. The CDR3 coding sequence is TGTGCCAGCAGTTTTCGACAGGGGTCAGATACGCAGTATTTT. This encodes CASSFRQGSDTQYF.

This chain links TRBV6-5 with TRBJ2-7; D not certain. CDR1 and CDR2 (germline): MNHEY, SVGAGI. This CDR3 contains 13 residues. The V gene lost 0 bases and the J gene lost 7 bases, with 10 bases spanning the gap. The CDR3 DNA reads TGTGCCAGCAGTTACTCTTCGCTAAAGGAGCAGTACTTC. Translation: CASSYSSLKEQYF.

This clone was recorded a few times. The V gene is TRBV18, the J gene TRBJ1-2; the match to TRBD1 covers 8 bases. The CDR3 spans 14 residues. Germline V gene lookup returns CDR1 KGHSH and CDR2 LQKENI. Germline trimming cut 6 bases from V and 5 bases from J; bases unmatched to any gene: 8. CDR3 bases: TGTGCCAGCTCGCCCGGGGACAGGTTTTATGGCTACACCTTC. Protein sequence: CASSPGDRFYGYTF. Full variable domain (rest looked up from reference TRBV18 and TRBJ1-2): NAGVMQNPRHLVRRRGQEARLRCSPMKGHSHVYWYRQLPEEGLKFMVYLQKENIIDESGMPKERFSAEFPKEGPSILRIQQVVRGDSAAYFCASSPGDRFYGYTFGSGTRLTVV.

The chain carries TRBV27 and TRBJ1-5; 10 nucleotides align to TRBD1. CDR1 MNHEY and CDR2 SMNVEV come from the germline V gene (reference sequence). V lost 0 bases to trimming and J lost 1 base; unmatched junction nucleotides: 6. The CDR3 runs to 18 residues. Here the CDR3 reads CASSLSGQGVWSNQPQHF. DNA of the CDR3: TGTGCCAGCAGTTTATCTGGACAGGGGGTTTGGAGCAATCAGCCCCAGCATTTT.

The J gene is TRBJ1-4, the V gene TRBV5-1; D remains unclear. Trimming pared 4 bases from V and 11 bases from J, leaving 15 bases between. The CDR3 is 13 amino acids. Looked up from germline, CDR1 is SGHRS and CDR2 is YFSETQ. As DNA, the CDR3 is TGCGCCAGCAGCCTGCCGCCAGACGGGAAACTGTTTTTT. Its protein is CASSLPPDGKLFF.

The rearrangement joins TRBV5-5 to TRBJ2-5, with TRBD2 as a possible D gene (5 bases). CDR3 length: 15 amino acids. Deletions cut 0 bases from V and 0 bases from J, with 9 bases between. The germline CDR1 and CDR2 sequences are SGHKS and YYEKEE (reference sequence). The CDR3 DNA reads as TGTGCCAGCAGCTTGGGGGCGGGCGACCAAGAGACCCAGTACTTC. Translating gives CASSLGAGDQETQYF.

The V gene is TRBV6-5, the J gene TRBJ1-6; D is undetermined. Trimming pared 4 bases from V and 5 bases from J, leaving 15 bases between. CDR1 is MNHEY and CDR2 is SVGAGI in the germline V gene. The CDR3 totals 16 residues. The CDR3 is CASSLYGPRDNSPLHF. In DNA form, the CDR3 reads TGTGCCAGCAGTTTATACGGCCCGAGGGATAATTCACCCCTCCACTTT.

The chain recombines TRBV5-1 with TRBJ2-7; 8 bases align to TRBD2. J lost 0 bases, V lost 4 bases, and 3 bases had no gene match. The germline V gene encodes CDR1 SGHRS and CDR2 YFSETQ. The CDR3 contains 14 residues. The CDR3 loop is CASSRGGNSYEQYF. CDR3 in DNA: TGCGCCAGCAGCCGCGGGGGGAACTCCTACGAGCAGTACTTC.

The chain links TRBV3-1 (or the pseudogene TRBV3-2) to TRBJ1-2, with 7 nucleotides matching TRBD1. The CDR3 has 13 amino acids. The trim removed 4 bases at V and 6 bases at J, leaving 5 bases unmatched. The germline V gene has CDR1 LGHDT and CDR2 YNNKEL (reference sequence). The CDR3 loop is CASSPTTGNGYTF. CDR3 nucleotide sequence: TGTGCCAGCAGCCCTACGACAGGGAATGGCTACACCTTC.

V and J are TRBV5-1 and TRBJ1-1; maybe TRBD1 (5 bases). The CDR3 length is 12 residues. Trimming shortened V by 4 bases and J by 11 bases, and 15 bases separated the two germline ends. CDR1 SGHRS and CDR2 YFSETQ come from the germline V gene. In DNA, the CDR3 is TGCGCCAGCAGCCCCGACAGTGGTGGGGCTTTCTTT. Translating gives CASSPDSGGAFF.

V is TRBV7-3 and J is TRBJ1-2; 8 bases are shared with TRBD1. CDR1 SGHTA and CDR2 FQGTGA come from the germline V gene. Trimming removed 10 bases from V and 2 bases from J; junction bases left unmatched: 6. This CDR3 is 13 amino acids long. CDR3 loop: CATRPGGNYGYTF. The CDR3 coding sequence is TGTGCCACTCGACCAGGGGGCAACTATGGCTACACCTTC.

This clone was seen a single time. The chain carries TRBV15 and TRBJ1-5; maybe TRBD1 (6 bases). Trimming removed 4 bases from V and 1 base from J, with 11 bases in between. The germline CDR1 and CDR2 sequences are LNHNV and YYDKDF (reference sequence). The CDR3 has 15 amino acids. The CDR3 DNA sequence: TGTGCCACCAGCACTCAGGGGTTCAGCAATCAGCCCCAGCATTTT. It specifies CATSTQGFSNQPQHF.